Shown below are 10 T cell receptor beta chains from a single sample sequenced in a study of T-cell reconstitution after alpha-beta-depleted transplantation in children (dated by TCRdb to between 2015 and 2016). The library was made by PCR. The sample was run on an Illumina HiSeq 2500. TCR library preparation used molecular barcoding, with unique molecular identifiers applied to normalize quantification of the TCRbeta repertoire. The public reads were run again by TCRdb, first through fastp at Q25 and then through MiXCR, and only productive beta chains were kept. Entries that share a CDR3 protein sequence are merged under the most common genes and DNA. Within this sample are around 700,000 distinct CDR3 sequences, with less than 15% of them counted one time only. The top ten hold around 0.76% of the sample. The sample's treatment or condition label, decoded: allogeneic hematopoietic cell transplantation with graft depleted of TCRalphabeta T cells and CD19 B cells.

The starting material was PBMCs, obtained before TCRalphabeta/CD19-depleted stem cell transplant. Receptors originate from a girl between 2 and 10 years old with congenital amegakaryocytic thrombocytopenia, due to receive a stem cell transplant.

The gene calls are TRBV11-1 and TRBJ2-4; the D gene is possibly TRBD1 (6 bases). CDR1 is SGHAT, CDR2 FQDESV, per germline (reference sequence). Trimming removed 4 bases from V and 4 bases from J, with 11 bases in between. This CDR3 region has 14 residues. The CDR3 bases are TGTGCCAGCAGCTATCGAGGGGGTAAAAACATTCAGTACTTC. It yields the protein CASSYRGGKNIQYF.

This clonotype was found many times. This sequence joins TRBV10-3 and TRBJ1-2; possible D gene TRBD1, 5 bases. Per the germline V gene, CDR1 is ENHRY and CDR2 is SYGVKD. The V and J ends lost 9 bases and 4 bases respectively, with 15 bases between them. This CDR3 has 13 residues. The CDR3 DNA is TGTGCCATTTCCGGGGACGGAACCTATGGCTACACCTTC. Amino acids: CAISGDGTYGYTF.

This clonotype was detected many times. The V gene is TRBV7-6, the J gene TRBJ2-2, with D hard to call. Trimming removed 2 bases from V and 1 base from J, with 14 bases in between. From germline, CDR1 is SGHVS and CDR2 FNYEAQ. The CDR3 has 17 residues. CDR3 nucleotide sequence: TGTGCCAGCAGCTTATCTCCCAATACGTTGAACACCGGGGAGCTGTTTTTT. Translation gives CASSLSPNTLNTGELFF.

The table lists this clonotype with many counts. The chain uses TRBV20-1 and TRBJ2-3; 9 bases agree with TRBD1. V lost 2 bases and J lost 3; bases outside the gene matches: 12. The CDR3 extends over 17 amino acids. Germline CDR1 is DFQATT and CDR2 is SNEGSKA (reference sequence). CDR3 protein: CSARFSPGQGSTDTQYF. The DNA for the CDR3 is TGCAGTGCTAGATTTTCGCCGGGACAGGGTTCAACAGATACGCAGTATTTT.

This clonotype was found many times. V is TRBV12-3 or TRBV12-4 and J is TRBJ2-7, with 13 bases fitting TRBD2. After removal of 5 bases from V and 4 bases from J, the junction contained 8 bases not matched to a gene. The CDR3 contains 16 residues. Here the CDR3 DNA reads TGTGCCAGCAGTCCACGGACTAGCGGGAGCATGTACGAGCAGTACTTC. Its translation: CASSPRTSGSMYEQYF.

This clonotype turned up a few times. The rearrangement joins TRBV12-3 or TRBV12-4 to TRBJ2-3; 8 bases line up with TRBD2. This CDR3 region has 15 residues. J lost 4 bases, V lost 6 bases, and 9 bases had no gene match. In DNA form, the CDR3 reads TGTGCCAGCAGGGGAAGTAGCGGGACGCCAGATACGCAGTATTTT. It is translated as CASRGSSGTPDTQYF.

The V call is TRBV20-1, the J call TRBJ1-1; D unclear. Trimming took off 6 bases at V and 5 bases at J, with 22 bases between the two ends. The CDR3 consists of 15 residues. CDR1 and CDR2 (germline): DFQATT, SNEGSKA (reference sequence). As DNA, the CDR3 is TGCAGTGCCGCGTCCTTAAGGGTGGAGGTTACTGAAGCTTTCTTT. Amino acid sequence: CSAASLRVEVTEAFF.

The sample holds many counts of this clonotype. The chain carries TRBV20-1 and TRBJ2-7; tentative D call: TRBD2 (5 bases). In germline, CDR1 is DFQATT, CDR2 SNEGSKA (reference sequence). Trimming took 3 bases from V and 0 from J, leaving 12 bases between them. CDR3 length equals 14 residues. For the CDR3, the DNA is TGCAGTGCTAGCCCCGCCGGGAACTCCTACGAGCAGTACTTC. Its translation: CSASPAGNSYEQYF.

This clonotype was counted a few times. The chain joins TRBV9 to TRBJ2-1; 9 bases are a match to TRBD2. V trimming: 0 bases; J trimming: 6 bases; junction bases outside the gene matches: 4. The CDR3 is 15 amino acids. Germline V lookup: CDR1 SGDLS, CDR2 YYNGEE. CDR3 coding DNA: TGTGCCAGCAGCGTAGGAGGCGGGAGGGCCAATGAGCAGTTCTTC. Translated: CASSVGGGRANEQFF. Together with reference TRBV9 and TRBJ2-1, the CDR3 gives the full variable domain: DSGVTQTPKHLITATGQRVTLRCSPRSGDLSVYWYQQSLDQGLQFLIQYYNGEERAKGNILERFSAQQFPDLHSELNLSSLELGDSALYFCASSVGGGRANEQFFGPGTRLTVL.

This clonotype has a count of ten or more. V gene TRBV11-2 combines with J gene TRBJ2-2; 7 nucleotides align to TRBD2. Germline V gene data show CDR1 as SGHAT and CDR2 as FQNNGV. Trimming cost V 2 bases and J 7 bases; bases outside gene matches: 4. The CDR3 is 14 amino acids. This CDR3 is CASSLFSGNGELFF. Here the CDR3 DNA reads TGTGCCAGCAGCTTATTCAGCGGGAACGGGGAGCTGTTTTTT.